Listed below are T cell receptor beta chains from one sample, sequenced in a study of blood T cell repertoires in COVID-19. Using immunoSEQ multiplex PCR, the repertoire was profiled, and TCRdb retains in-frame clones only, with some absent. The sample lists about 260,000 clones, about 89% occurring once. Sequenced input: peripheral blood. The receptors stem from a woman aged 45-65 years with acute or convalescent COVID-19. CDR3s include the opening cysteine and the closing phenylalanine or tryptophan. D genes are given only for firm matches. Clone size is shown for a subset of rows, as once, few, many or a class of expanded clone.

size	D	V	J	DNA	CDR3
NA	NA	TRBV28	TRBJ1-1	TGTGCCAGCAGGGCCCGTAAAGCTTTCTTT	CASRARKAFF
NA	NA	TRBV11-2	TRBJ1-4	TGTGCCAGCAGCTTATCCGCAACTAATGAAAAACTGTTTTTT	CASSLSATNEKLFF
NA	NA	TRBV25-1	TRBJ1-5	TGTGCCAGCAGCCCGGGAGGGGAGGGCAATCAGCCCCAGCATTTT	CASSPGGEGNQPQHF
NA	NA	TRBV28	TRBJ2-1	TGTGCCAGCAGGGCAGGGCCTGGCAATGAGCAGTTCTTC	CASRAGPGNEQFF
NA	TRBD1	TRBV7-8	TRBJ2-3	TGTGCCAGCAGCTTAGCGCAACAGGGGTTTTTTGAAGATACGCAGTATTTT	CASSLAQQGFFEDTQYF
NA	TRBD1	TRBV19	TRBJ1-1	TGTGCCAGTCTCGACAGGGGCGGAAGGGGTGAAGCTTTCTTT	CASLDRGGRGEAFF
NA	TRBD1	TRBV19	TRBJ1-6	TGTGCCAGTAGCGACAGGGGCCCAAGCTCCTATAATTCACCCCTCCACTTT	CASSDRGPSSYNSPLHF
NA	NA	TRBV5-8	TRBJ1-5	TGTGCCAGCAGCTTGGAAACAGGGTCTAGCAATCAGCCCCAGCATTTT	CASSLETGSSNQPQHF
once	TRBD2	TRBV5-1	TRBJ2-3	TGCGCCAGCAGCTTGGGGGGTCTAGCGGACTGGTACACAGATACGCAGTATTTT	CASSLGGLADWYTDTQYF
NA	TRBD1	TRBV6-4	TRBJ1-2	TGTGCCAGCATTAGGGACAGGCCCTATGGCTACACCTTC	CASIRDRPYGYTF
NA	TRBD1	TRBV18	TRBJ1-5	TGTGCCAGCTCACGGGACAGGAGCAATCAGCCCCAGCATTTT	CASSRDRSNQPQHF
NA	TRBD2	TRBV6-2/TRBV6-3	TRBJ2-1	TGTGCCAGCAGTTACGCACCGGGACTAGAGCAGTTCTTC	CASSYAPGLEQFF
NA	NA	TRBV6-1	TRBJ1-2	TGTGCCAGCAGTGATAGGCTTACAGGGAGCTATGGCTACACCTTC	CASSDRLTGSYGYTF
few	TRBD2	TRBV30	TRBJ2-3	TGTGCCACGGGGGGACTAGCGGGAGTCACAGATACGCAGTATTTT	CATGGLAGVTDTQYF
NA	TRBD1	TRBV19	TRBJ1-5	TGTGCCAGTACCGCGGACAGGGTGGACCAGCCCCAGCATTTT	CASTADRVDQPQHF
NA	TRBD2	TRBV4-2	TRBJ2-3	TGTGCCAGCAGCCAAGGACTAGCGGGAGCTGGTTCTGATACGCAGTATTTT	CASSQGLAGAGSDTQYF
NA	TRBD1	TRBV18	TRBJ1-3	TGTGCCAGCTCACCGGGACAGGCCGCGGGAGGAAACACCATATATTTT	CASSPGQAAGGNTIYF